This TCR beta chain stems from a study of T cell changes during pregnancy in multiple sclerosis. Measured with immunoSEQ multiplex PCR; TCRdb has only the in-frame clones, and not every one. The data hold some 30,000 clones, with approximately 90% observed a single time. CDR1 and CDR2 from the germline V gene are SEHNR and FQNEAQ (reference sequence). The CDR3 is 14 amino acids. V shed 4 bases, J shed 4 bases, and the junction held 6 bases outside the gene matches. This chain links TRBV7-9 with TRBJ2-7, with 8 bases aligning to TRBD2. The sequencing here drew on CD8+ T cells from peripheral blood mononuclear cells, taken in the second trimester of pregnancy. This receptor was identified in a female donor with multiple sclerosis, enrolled in a pregnancy study. CDR3 amino acids: CASSSSGSTYEQYF. The CDR3 DNA sequence: TGTGCCAGCAGCTCCAGCGGGAGTACGTACGAGCAGTACTTC.